Here is one T cell receptor beta chain with its context. Its antigen has not been determined. No much larger clone exists at a distance of one base, and base qualities are not known. This specimen comes from a study of blood T cell repertoires in COVID-19 (dated by TCRdb to about 2020). Broadly, across the study: Samples covering the acute and convalescent phases of COVID-19 were provided by collaborators in the United States, Italy and Spain. The material from the prospective study consisted of cDNA or gDNA derived from T cells, B-cell-depleted T cells, or PBMCs. Subjects who had been exposed to COVID-19, were actively infected with it, or had recovered from it provided the deeply sampled blood TCRbeta repertoires that made up the dataset. The repertoires were released in a freely available public database intended as a resource for research on the immune response to SARS-CoV-2. Samples were obtained from the ongoing ImmuneRACE study (first 160 participants) and from some 1,300 subjects provided by 6 global collaborators. Sample metadata almost always included a de-identified subject ID, COVID-19 status, age in years and sex. HLA class I and class II types, where available, came from metadata supplied by the sample provider rather than from assay-based typing.

Trimming at the junction amounts to 6 bases on V and 1 base on J, and the germline ends lie 12 bases apart. The cysteine opens and the phenylalanine closes a CDR3 of 15 amino acids. The DNA shown is the 45-base CDR3, in frame from base 1. In the germline V gene, CDR1 corresponds to MNHEY and CDR2 to SVGAGI. Overall study results and their limits: Clinical and demographic metadata were provided uncurated, with the amount varying by source and participant.

TCRbeta CDR3 regions were amplified from genomic DNA using the immunoSEQ Assay, a bias-controlled multiplex PCR. Per the source publication's procedure: The number of nucleated cells in each sample was estimated by amplification of reference gene primers within the assay. To quantify the absolute abundance of each unique TCRbeta CDR3 rearrangement, sequence reads were collapsed and filtered. For each sample, productive Simpson clonality was calculated as the square root of Simpson's diversity index across productive rearrangements. What TCRdb holds here is the immuneACCESS table cut down to in-frame rearrangements. Part of the clones is not present; checked against another copy, under half of the missing clones reflect an unresolved V gene, and the others are unexplained. That table is the source of V, J and clone size, and D and trimming were worked out from the DNA. The sample yields around 89,000 clones; 60% to 80% were counted once. About 15% of the sample rests with the top ten.

The collaborating institutions used their own protocols to collect whole blood in K2EDTA tubes. For TCRbeta analysis, collaborator samples were shipped as frozen whole blood, as isolated PBMCs, or as DNA extracted from either sample type. Specimen: peripheral blood. The receptor's source is a woman of 80 years or more with acute or convalescent COVID-19. The rearrangement combines TRBV6-5 with TRBJ1-4; the D region possibly corresponds to TRBD1 (6 bases align). The CDR3 loop reads CASRTTGLTNEKLFF. In nucleotide form, the sequence is TGTGCCAGCAGGACTACAGGGTTAACTAATGAAAAACTGTTTTTT.